The 15 T cell receptor beta chains below were found in one sample sequenced in a study of T cell repertoires in cytomegalovirus infection. From the reads, TCRdb called clonotypes with MiXCR, one entry per CDR3 protein. The sample lists 150,000 to 200,000 distinct CDR3 sequences, about a tenth seen once, with about 4.6% in the top ten. Sequencing was performed on PBMCs. These receptors came from a human donor in good health (CMV status not recorded). Some clones in this sample may be carry-over from other donors' samples.

The V gene is TRBV6-2 or TRBV6-3, the J gene TRBJ1-1; weak D call: TRBD1 (5 bases). V lost 8 bases, J lost 1 base, and 17 bases lay in between. This CDR3 spans 15 amino acids. Germline CDR1 is MNHEY and CDR2 is SVGEGT. CDR3 amino acids: CASRPGTGPNTEAFF. The CDR3 bases are TGTGCCAGCCGTCCCGGGACTGGACCGAACACTGAAGCTTTCTTT.

This clonotype was seen repeatedly, ten times or more. This CDR3 reads CASIPSGLTGPGYGYTF. CDR3 nucleotides: TGTGCCAGCATCCCAAGCGGACTGACAGGGCCGGGGTATGGCTACACCTTC. This chain joins TRBV6-2 or TRBV6-3 and TRBJ1-2, with 7 bases matching TRBD1. Per the germline V gene, CDR1 is MNHEY and CDR2 is SVGEGT. CDR3 length: 17 amino acids. The junction had 19 bases not matched to a gene; V was cut back by 7 bases and J by 5 bases.

The V call is TRBV7-9, the J call TRBJ1-4; D is possibly TRBD1 (5 bases). Germline CDR1 SEHNR, CDR2 FQNEAQ (reference sequence). There are 13 residues in the CDR3. V shed 3 bases and J shed 7 bases, with 9 bases lying between them. The CDR3 loop is CASSFRASEKLFF. The CDR3 nucleotides are TGTGCCAGCAGCTTCAGGGCGAGTGAAAAACTGTTTTTT.

This clonotype has just a few counts. CDR3 loop: CAISELDRPFNYGYTF. The CDR3 DNA follows: TGTGCCATCAGTGAGTTGGACCGCCCATTTAACTATGGCTACACCTTC. The chain is built from TRBV10-3 and TRBJ1-2; D is unclear. CDR1 is ENHRY, CDR2 SYGVKD, per germline. Trimming removed 1 base from V and 1 base from J, with 13 bases in between. This CDR3 is built from 16 residues.

The chain has TRBV5-4 and TRBJ2-3; TRBD2 agrees at 9 bases. The CDR3 loop spans 15 amino acids. From germline, CDR1 is SGHNT and CDR2 YYREEE (reference sequence). The junction had 3 bases not matched to a gene; V was cut back by 4 bases and J by 0 bases. The CDR3 region has the DNA TGTGCCAGCAGCCCTAGCGGGATCAGCACAGATACGCAGTATTTT. It codes for CASSPSGISTDTQYF.

V gene TRBV19 combines with J gene TRBJ2-7; no clear D gene. The germline gives CDR1 LNHDA, CDR2 SQIVND (reference sequence). V was trimmed by 3 bases and J by 0 bases, leaving 6 bases between them. This CDR3 has 13 amino acids. CDR3 sequence reads: CASSMVVSYEQYF. CDR3 DNA sequence: TGTGCCAGTAGTATGGTGGTCTCCTACGAGCAGTACTTC.

This clonotype was recorded at least ten times. This sequence joins TRBV12-3 or TRBV12-4 and TRBJ1-1; D perhaps matches TRBD1 (5 bases). V lost 5 bases to trimming and J lost 6 bases, with 10 bases between them. The CDR3 consists of 12 residues. CDR3: CASSRQGSEAFF. For the CDR3, the DNA is TGTGCCAGCAGTCGTCAGGGATCTGAAGCTTTCTTT.

In this sample, this clonotype turned up many times. The chain couples TRBV7-6 to TRBJ2-2; 8 bases line up with TRBD2. With 0 bases clipped from V and 0 bases from J, the junction kept 3 bases outside the gene matches. Germline loops: CDR1 SGHVS, CDR2 FNYEAQ. The CDR3 sequence is 17 residues long. CDR3 in DNA: TGTGCCAGCAGCTTAGCTAAACTAGCGGCGAACACCGGGGAGCTGTTTTTT. Translated: CASSLAKLAANTGELFF.

This clonotype was seen more than once but under ten times. The junction and the germline gene differ at one end; a read error may be behind it. The gene calls are TRBV7-3 and TRBJ1-1, with D perhaps matching TRBD1 (6 bases). The CDR3 spans 14 residues. Germline V CDR1 and CDR2: SGHTA, FQGTGA. The CDR3, as DNA: TGTGCCAGCAGCCTAACAGGGATGTGGACTGAAGCTTTCTTT. Translating it yields CASSLTGMWTEAFF. Based on the CDR3 plus reference TRBV7-3 and TRBJ1-1, the full variable domain is GAGVSQTPSNKVTEKGKYVELRCDPISGHTALYWYRQSLGQGPEFLIYFQGTGAADDSGLPNDRFFAVRPEGSVSTLKIQRTERGDSAVYLCASSLTGMWTEAFFGQGTRLTVV.

The sample holds many counts of this clonotype. This rearrangement joins TRBV7-2 to TRBJ1-6, with D possibly being TRBD1 (5 bases). Germline lookup yields CDR1 SGHTA and CDR2 FQGNSA. The CDR3 is made up of 15 amino acids. V lost 3 bases and J 5 bases, leaving 11 bases between the germline ends. The DNA for the CDR3 is TGTGCCAGCAGCTTCAGGGAGTACAATAATTCACCCCTCCACTTT. Protein product: CASSFREYNNSPLHF.

Many counts were recorded for this clonotype. The CDR3 nucleotides are TGTGCCAGCAGTTTGGAGCCCGGGACAGGGTTTCCCCAGCATTTT. Residues: CASSLEPGTGFPQHF. V gene TRBV28 combines with J gene TRBJ1-5; 9 bases agree with TRBD1. Germline CDR1 MDHEN, CDR2 SYDVKM. This CDR3 comprises 15 residues. Trimming took 3 bases from V and 10 from J; bases not matched to a gene: 10.

This chain joins TRBV4-3 and TRBJ1-2, with D unclear. This CDR3 has 13 amino acids. The V end lost 0 bases, the J end lost 6 bases, and 8 bases lay between the germline ends. Per germline, CDR1 LGHNA and CDR2 YSLEER. The CDR3 protein is CASSQDLYDGYTF. The CDR3, as DNA: TGCGCCAGCAGCCAAGATCTCTATGATGGCTACACCTTC.

The chain joins TRBV12-3 or TRBV12-4 to TRBJ2-1; TRBD2 matches 7 bases. V was clipped by 5 bases and J by 7 bases; unmatched bases: 11. This CDR3 has 15 amino acids. The CDR3 spells CASSAAGSKVNEQFF. In DNA form, the CDR3 reads TGTGCCAGCAGTGCAGCGGGATCCAAGGTGAATGAGCAGTTCTTC.

At least ten counts were recorded for this clonotype. The rearrangement links TRBV28 to TRBJ1-2; D is uncertain. The germline V gene has CDR1 MDHEN and CDR2 SYDVKM. V lost 8 bases and J lost 3, with 13 bases in between. The CDR3 sequence is 13 residues long. For the CDR3, the DNA is TGTGCCAGCGTCCCCGGGGTAGACTATGGCTACACCTTC. It specifies CASVPGVDYGYTF.

This clonotype was observed many times. The V and J genes are TRBV28 and TRBJ1-1; unclear D gene. Deletions cut 6 bases from V and 2 bases from J, with 13 bases between. This CDR3 region has 14 residues. Germline assignment: CDR1 MDHEN and CDR2 SYDVKM. CDR3 nucleotide sequence: TGTGCCAGCAGCCCCGGCCTGGGAAACACTGAAGCTTTCTTT. Amino acids: CASSPGLGNTEAFF.